Reported below is one T cell receptor beta chain. These data belong to a study of blood T cells in healthy people across ages. The authors ran a second PCR of about 6 to 11 cycles using a sample-barcoded 5' primer and a J-beta primer mix. TCRdb re-called the 5' RACE reads with MiXCR, one entry per CDR3 protein. The sample lists nearly 800,000 distinct CDR3 sequences, just under 25% occurring once. This CDR3 spans 13 amino acids. V was pared by 5 bases and J by 3 bases, with 13 bases between. Germline loops: CDR1 DFQATT, CDR2 SNEGSKA (reference sequence). These data are also associated with another study on T cells of mothers and their children.

The sample consisted of blood. The V gene is TRBV20-1, the J gene TRBJ1-1, with a tentative D call TRBD1 (5 bases). This clonotype originated in a boy aged 5-17 years in good health. CDR3 nucleotide sequence: TGCAGTGCTCGGGGGAGGGGCTACACTGAAGCTTTCTTT. It encodes CSARGRGYTEAFF.